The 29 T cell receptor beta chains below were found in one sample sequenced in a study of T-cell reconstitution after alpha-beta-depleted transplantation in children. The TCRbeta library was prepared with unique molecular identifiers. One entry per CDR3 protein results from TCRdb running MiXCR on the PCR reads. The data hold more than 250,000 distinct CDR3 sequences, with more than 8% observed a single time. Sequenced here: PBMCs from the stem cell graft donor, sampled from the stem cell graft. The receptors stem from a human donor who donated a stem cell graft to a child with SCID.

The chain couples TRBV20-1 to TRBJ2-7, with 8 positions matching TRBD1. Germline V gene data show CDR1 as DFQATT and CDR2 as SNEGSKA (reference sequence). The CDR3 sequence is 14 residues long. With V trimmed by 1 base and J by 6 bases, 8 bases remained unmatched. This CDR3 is CSARGQDRGTEQYF. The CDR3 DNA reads TGCAGTGCTAGAGGTCAAGACAGGGGAACCGAGCAGTACTTC.

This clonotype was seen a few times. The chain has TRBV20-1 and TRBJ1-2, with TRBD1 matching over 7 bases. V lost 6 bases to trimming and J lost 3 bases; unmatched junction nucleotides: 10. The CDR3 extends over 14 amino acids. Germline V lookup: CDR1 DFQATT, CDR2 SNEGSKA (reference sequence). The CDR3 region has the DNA TGCAGTGCCAGGGGTCCAGGGGGGTACTATGGCTACACCTTC. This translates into CSARGPGGYYGYTF.

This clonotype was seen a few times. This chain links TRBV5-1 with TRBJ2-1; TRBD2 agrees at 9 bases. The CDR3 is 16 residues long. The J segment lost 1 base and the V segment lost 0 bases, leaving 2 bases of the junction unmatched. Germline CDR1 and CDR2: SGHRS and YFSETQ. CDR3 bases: TGCGCCAGCAGCTTGGTAGCGGGGGCGTCCTACAATGAGCAGTTCTTC. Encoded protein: CASSLVAGASYNEQFF. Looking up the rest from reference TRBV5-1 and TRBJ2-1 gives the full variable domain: KAGVTQTPRYLIKTRGQQVTLSCSPISGHRSVSWYQQTPGQGLQFLFEYFSETQRNKGNFPGRFSGRQFSNSRSEMNVSTLELGDSALYLCASSLVAGASYNEQFFGPGTRLTVL.

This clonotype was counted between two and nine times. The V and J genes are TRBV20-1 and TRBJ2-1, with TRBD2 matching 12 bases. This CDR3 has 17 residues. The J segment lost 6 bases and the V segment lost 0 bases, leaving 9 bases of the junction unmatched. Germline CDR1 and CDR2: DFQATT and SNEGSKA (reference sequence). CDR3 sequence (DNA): TGCAGTGCTAGAGATACGGCTAGCGGGGGGGCCCTCAATGAGCAGTTCTTC. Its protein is CSARDTASGGALNEQFF.

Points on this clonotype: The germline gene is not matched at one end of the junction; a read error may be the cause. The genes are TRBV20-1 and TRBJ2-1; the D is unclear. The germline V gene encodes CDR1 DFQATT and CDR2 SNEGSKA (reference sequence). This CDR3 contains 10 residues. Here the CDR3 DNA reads TGCAGTGCTGGCTACAATGAGCAGTTATTC. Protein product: CSAGYNEQLF.

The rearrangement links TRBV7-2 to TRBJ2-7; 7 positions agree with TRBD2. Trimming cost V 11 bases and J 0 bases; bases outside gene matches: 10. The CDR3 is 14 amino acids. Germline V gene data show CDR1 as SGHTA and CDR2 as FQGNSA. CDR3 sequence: CAPWGGESSYEQYF. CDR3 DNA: TGTGCCCCCTGGGGGGGGGAAAGCTCCTACGAGCAGTACTTC.

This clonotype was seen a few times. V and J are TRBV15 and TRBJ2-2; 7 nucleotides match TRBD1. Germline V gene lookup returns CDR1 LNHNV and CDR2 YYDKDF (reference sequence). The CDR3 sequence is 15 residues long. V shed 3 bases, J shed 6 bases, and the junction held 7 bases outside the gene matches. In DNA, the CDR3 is TGTGCCACCAGCAGCGACAGGGTACCATCCGGGGAGCTGTTTTTT. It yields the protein CATSSDRVPSGELFF.

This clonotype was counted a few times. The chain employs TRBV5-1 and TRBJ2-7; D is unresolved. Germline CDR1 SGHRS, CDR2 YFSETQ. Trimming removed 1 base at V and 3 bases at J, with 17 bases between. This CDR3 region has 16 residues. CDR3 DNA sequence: TGCGCCAGCAGCTTGCGGTTTAGAAGGGTCCACTACGAGCAGTACTTC. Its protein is CASSLRFRRVHYEQYF.

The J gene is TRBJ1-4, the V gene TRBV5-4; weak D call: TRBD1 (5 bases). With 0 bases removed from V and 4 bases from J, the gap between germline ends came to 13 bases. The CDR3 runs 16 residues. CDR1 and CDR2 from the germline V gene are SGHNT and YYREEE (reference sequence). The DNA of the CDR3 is TGTGCCAGCAGCTTGGCGCGGGGGGGTCTTAATGAAAAACTGTTTTTT. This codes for CASSLARGGLNEKLFF. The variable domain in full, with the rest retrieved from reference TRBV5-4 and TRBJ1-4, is ETGVTQSPTHLIKTRGQQVTLRCSSQSGHNTVSWYQQALGQGPQFIFQYYREEENGRGNFPPRFSGLQFPNYSSELNVNALELDDSALYLCASSLARGGLNEKLFFGSGTQLSVL.

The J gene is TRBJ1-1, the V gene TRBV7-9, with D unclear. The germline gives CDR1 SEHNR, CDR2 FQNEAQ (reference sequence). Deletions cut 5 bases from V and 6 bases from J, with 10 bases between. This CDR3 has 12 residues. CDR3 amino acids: CASSPRAAEAFF. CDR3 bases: TGTGCCAGCAGCCCCCGGGCGGCTGAAGCTTTCTTT.

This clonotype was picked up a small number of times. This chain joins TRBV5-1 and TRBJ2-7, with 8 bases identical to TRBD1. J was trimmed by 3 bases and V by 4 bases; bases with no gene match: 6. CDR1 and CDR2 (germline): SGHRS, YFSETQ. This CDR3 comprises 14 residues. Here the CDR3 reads CASSRDRLDYEQYF. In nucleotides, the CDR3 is TGCGCCAGCAGCAGGGACAGGCTTGACTACGAGCAGTACTTC.

CDR3 loop: CASSQEDTSGANVLTF. The CDR3 bases are TGTGCCAGCAGCCAAGAAGATACCTCTGGGGCCAACGTCCTGACTTTC. The gene calls are TRBV4-2 and TRBJ2-6; no clear D. CDR1 is LGHNA and CDR2 is YNFKEQ in the germline V gene. Trimming took 0 bases from V and 0 from J, leaving 6 bases between them. The CDR3 has 16 residues.

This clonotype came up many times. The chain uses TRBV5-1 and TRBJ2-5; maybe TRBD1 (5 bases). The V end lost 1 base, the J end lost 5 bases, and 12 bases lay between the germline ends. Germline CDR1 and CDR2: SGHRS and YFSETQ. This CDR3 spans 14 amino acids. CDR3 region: CASSLLTGEETQYF. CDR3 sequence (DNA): TGCGCCAGCAGCTTGCTAACAGGCGAGGAGACCCAGTACTTC.

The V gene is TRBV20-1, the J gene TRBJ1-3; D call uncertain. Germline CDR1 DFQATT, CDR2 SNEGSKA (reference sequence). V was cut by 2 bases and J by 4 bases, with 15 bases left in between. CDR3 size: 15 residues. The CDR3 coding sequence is TGCAGTGCTAGACCCCTAGCACCCGCCGGAAACACCATATATTTT. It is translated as CSARPLAPAGNTIYF.

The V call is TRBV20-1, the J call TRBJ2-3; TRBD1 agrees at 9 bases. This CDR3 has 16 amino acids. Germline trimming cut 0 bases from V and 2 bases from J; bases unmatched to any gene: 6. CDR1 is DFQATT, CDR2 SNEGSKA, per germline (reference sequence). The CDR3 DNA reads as TGCAGTGCTAGAGACCCCCGGGACAGGGTCACAGATACGCAGTATTTT. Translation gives CSARDPRDRVTDTQYF.

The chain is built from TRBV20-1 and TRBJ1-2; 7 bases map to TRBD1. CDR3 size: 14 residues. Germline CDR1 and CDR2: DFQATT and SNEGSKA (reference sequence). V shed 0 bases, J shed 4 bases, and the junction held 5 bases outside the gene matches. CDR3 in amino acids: CSAREGGTAYGYTF. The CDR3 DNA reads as TGCAGTGCTAGAGAAGGCGGGACAGCCTATGGCTACACCTTC.

CDR3 loop: CSASKDRGTYEQYF. The CDR3 DNA reads TGCAGTGCTAGTAAGGACAGGGGAACCTACGAGCAGTACTTC. V gene TRBV20-1 combines with J gene TRBJ2-7, with 9 bases aligning to TRBD1. The CDR3 sequence is 14 residues long. V was clipped by 3 bases and J by 2 bases; unmatched bases: 5. The germline V gene encodes CDR1 DFQATT and CDR2 SNEGSKA (reference sequence).

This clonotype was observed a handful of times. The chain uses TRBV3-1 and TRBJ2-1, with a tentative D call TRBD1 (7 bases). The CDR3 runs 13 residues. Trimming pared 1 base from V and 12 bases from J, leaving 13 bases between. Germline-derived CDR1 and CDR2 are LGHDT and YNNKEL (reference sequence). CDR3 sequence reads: CASSQVLQGGQFF. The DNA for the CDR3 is TGTGCCAGCAGCCAAGTCCTTCAGGGGGGGCAGTTCTTC.

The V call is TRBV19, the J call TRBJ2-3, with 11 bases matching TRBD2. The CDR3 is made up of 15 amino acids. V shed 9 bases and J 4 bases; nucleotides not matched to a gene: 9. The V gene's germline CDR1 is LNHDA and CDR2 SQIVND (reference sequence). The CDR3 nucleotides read TGTGCCAGCAGACTTAGCGGGGGGGCCCCAGATACGCAGTATTTT. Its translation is CASRLSGGAPDTQYF. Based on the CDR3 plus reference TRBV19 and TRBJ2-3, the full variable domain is DGGITQSPKYLFRKEGQNVTLSCEQNLNHDAMYWYRQDPGQGLRLIYYSQIVNDFQKGDIAEGYSVSREKKESFPLTVTSAQKNPTAFYLCASRLSGGAPDTQYFGPGTRLTVL.

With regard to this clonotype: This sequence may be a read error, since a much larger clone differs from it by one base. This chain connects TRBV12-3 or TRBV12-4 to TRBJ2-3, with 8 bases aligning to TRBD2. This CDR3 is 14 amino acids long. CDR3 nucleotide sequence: TGTGCCAGCAGTTTCACTAGCGGCACAGATACGAAGTATTTT. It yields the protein CASSFTSGTDTKYF.

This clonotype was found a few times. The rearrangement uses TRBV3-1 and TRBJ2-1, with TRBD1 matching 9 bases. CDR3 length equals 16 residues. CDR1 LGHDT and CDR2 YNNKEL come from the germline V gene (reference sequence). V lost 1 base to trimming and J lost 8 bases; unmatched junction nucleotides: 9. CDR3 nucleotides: TGTGCCAGCAGCCAAGGCACGGGACAGGGTTTTTATGAGCAGTTCTTC. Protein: CASSQGTGQGFYEQFF.

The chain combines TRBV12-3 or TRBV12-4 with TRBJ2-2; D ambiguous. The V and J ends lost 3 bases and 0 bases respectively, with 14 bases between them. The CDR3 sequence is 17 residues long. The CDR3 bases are TGTGCCAGCAGTTTCCTATCCTATGGCGCGAACACCGGGGAGCTGTTTTTT. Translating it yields CASSFLSYGANTGELFF.

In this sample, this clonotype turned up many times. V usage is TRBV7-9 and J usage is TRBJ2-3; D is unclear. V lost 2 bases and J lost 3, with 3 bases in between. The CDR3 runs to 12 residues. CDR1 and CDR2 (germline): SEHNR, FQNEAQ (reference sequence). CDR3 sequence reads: CASSLLTDTQYF. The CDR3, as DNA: TGTGCCAGCAGCTTATTAACAGATACGCAGTATTTT.

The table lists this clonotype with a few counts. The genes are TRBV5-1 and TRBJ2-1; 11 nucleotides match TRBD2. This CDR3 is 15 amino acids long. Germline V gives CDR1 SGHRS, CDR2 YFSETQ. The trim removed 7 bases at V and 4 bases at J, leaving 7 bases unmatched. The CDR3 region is CASSRLAGNYNEQFF. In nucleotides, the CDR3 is TGCGCCAGCTCCAGACTAGCGGGAAATTACAATGAGCAGTTCTTC.

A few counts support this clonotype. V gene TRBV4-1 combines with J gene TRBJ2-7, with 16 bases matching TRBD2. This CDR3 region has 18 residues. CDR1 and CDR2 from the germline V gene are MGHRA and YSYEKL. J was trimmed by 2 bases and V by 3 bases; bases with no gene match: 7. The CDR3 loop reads CASSQGLAGGPMTYEQYF. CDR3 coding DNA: TGCGCCAGCAGCCAGGGACTAGCGGGGGGGCCTATGACCTACGAGCAGTACTTC.

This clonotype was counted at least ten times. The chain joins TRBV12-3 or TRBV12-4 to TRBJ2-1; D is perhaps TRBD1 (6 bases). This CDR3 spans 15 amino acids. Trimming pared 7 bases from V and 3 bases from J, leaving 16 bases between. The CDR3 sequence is CASKPTGWSYNEQFF. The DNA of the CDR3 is TGTGCCAGCAAACCTACAGGGTGGAGCTACAATGAGCAGTTCTTC.

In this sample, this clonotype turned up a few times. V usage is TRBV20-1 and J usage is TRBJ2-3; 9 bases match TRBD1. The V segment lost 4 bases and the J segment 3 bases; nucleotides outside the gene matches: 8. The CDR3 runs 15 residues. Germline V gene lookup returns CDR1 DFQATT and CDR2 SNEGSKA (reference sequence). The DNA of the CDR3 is TGCAGTGCTATCCAGGACAGGGGAGGGACAGATACGCAGTATTTT. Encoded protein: CSAIQDRGGTDTQYF.

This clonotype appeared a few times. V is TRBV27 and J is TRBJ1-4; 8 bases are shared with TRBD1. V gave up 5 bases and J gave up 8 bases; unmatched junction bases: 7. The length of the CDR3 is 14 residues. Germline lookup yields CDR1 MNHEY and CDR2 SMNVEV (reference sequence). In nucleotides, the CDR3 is TGTGCCAGCAGTCTGACAGGGGTCCCCGAAAAACTGTTTTTT. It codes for CASSLTGVPEKLFF.

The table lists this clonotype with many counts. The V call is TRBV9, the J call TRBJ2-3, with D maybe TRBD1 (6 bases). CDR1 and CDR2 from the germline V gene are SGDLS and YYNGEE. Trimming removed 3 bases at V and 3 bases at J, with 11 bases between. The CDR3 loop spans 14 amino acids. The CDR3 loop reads CASSETGRTDTQYF. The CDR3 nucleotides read TGTGCCAGCAGCGAAACAGGGCGGACAGATACGCAGTATTTT.